The next 2 T cell receptor beta chains were all read from a single sample in a study of T cells in Graves' hyperthyroidism and ophthalmopathy. From RNA transcripts, TCR beta CDR3 regions were amplified. First-round RT-PCR with HTBI primers amplified the TCR CDR3 region. TCRdb fed the multiplex PCR reads into MiXCR, producing one record per CDR3 protein. The sample contains around 190,000 distinct CDR3 sequences, 17% of which appear only once. The sequenced sample consisted of blood. The receptors derive from a woman between 45 and 60 years old with Graves' hyperthyroidism.

This clonotype has more than one count but fewer than ten. V is TRBV9 and J is TRBJ1-6; 7 positions agree with TRBD1. Germline CDR1 and CDR2: SGDLS and YYNGEE. J gave up 9 bases and V 4 bases, and 10 bases lay outside the gene matches. The CDR3 length is 15 residues. The CDR3 sequence is CASSREGQTTSPLHF. CDR3 coding DNA: TGTGCCAGCAGCCGCGAGGGACAGACGACTTCACCCCTCCACTTT.

This clonotype was found many times. The chain joins TRBV28 to TRBJ1-1, with D tentatively TRBD1 (6 bases). The CDR3 sequence is 15 residues long. Trimming pared 6 bases from V and 0 bases from J, leaving 14 bases between. Germline CDR1 MDHEN, CDR2 SYDVKM. The CDR3 sequence: CASRAGGTVNTEAFF. Here the CDR3 DNA reads TGTGCCAGCAGAGCCGGGGGCACGGTGAACACTGAAGCTTTCTTT.